The text below deals with one T cell receptor beta chain. Its target is unknown. V dropped 0 bases and J dropped 5 bases, with 3 bases sitting between them. The V gene's germline CDR1 is MDHEN and CDR2 SYDVKM. The CDR3 has 12 amino acids. Method: immunoSEQ multiplex PCR; TCRdb's copy keeps in-frame clones and lacks some. The table lists about 130,000 clones, about 88% of them singletons. The sample is drawn from a study of T cell responses to AZD1222 COVID-19 vaccine. Study-wide findings and caveats: Baseline seropositives among AZD1222 recipients totaled only 5 to 7. Clonal diversity was possibly underestimated, and the donors were mostly white British, with more females.

Specimen: peripheral blood, collected on day 0 of MenACWY control vaccination. The chain couples TRBV28 to TRBJ2-3; D remains unclear. The TCR originated in an adult in good health. CDR3 in amino acids: CASSLWGDTQYF. The DNA of the CDR3 is TGTGCCAGCAGTTTATGGGGAGATACGCAGTATTTT.